The rows below give T cell receptor beta chains drawn from one sample of a study of shared clonotypes between healthy human individuals. Profiling relied on immunoSEQ multiplex PCR, and the TCRdb table lists in-frame clones only, not all of them. Among approximately 1.9 million clones listed, about 94% were seen once. The source material was naive CD8+ T cells from PBMCs. The receptors shown here come from a man younger than 35 in good health. Some clones in this sample may be carry-over from other donors' samples. Each CDR3 is given with its conserved first and last residue. D genes are given only for firm matches. Clone sizes are given selectively: once, few, many, or a class where the clone is expanded.

d_gene	j_gene	v_gene	len	abundance	CDR3nt	CDR3aa
TRBD1	TRBJ2-5	TRBV5-1	16	-	TGCGCCAGCAGCTGGTCCCGGGACAGGGAGGAAGAGACCCAGTACTTC	CASSWSRDREEETQYF
-	TRBJ2-7	TRBV5-1	15	-	TGCGCCAGCAGCCCGGACGACGGGAGCTCCTACGAGCAGTACTTC	CASSPDDGSSYEQYF
TRBD1	TRBJ1-2	TRBV7-9	15	once	TGTGCCAGCAGCCCCACAGGGGTAGCTAACTATGGCTACACCTTC	CASSPTGVANYGYTF
TRBD1	TRBJ2-5	TRBV25-1	15	-	TGTGCCAGCAGTGCTTCCAGGGGGTGGCAAGAGACCCAGTACTTC	CASSASRGWQETQYF
-	TRBJ2-1	TRBV12-5	13	-	TGTGCTAGTGGTATGAATCCCTACAATGAGCAGTTCTTC	CASGMNPYNEQFF
TRBD1	TRBJ2-7	TRBV9	15	-	TGTGCCAGCAGCGTTGGACAGGGGCCTTCCTACGAGCAGTACTTC	CASSVGQGPSYEQYF
-	TRBJ1-1	TRBV30	14	-	TGTGCCTGCGGCGGAAGTAGTGGGAACACTGAAGCTTTCTTT	CACGGSSGNTEAFF
-	TRBJ2-7	TRBV7-9	14	-	TGTGCCAGCAGCTTAGGGACTAACGTCTACGAGCAGTACTTC	CASSLGTNVYEQYF
-	TRBJ2-3	TRBV7-9	16	once	TGTGCCAGCAGCTTCGGTCTTAGCCCCGGCACAGATACGCAGTATTTT	CASSFGLSPGTDTQYF
-	TRBJ2-7	TRBV19	18	once	TGTGCCAGTAGACCAAGGGGTCGGGGTAGCGGAATTACCTACGAGCAGTACTTC	CASRPRGRGSGITYEQYF
-	TRBJ2-7	TRBV4-3	15	-	TGCGCCAGCAGCCAAGATATATATTCCTCCTACGAGCAGTACTTC	CASSQDIYSSYEQYF
-	TRBJ2-1	TRBV4-3	21	-	TGCGCCAGCAGCCAAGATGGCTGGGTTGGTATGGCGTCAAACCCGGGCAATGAGCAGTTCTTC	CASSQDGWVGMASNPGNEQFF
TRBD2	TRBJ2-7	TRBV27	14	-	TGTGCCAGCAGTTTAGGCGGGAGAGGTTACGAGCAGTACTTC	CASSLGGRGYEQYF
-	TRBJ2-7	TRBV7-9	15	-	TGTGCCAGCAGCTTGGTAGGGGCTAGCTCCTACGAGCAGTACTTC	CASSLVGASSYEQYF
-	TRBJ2-2	TRBV15	15	-	TGTGCCACCAGCAGAGATGAGGAGGACACCGGGGAGCTGTTTTTT	CATSRDEEDTGELFF